This TCR beta chain emerged from a study of blood T cell repertoires in COVID-19. In the authors' workflow: Quantification of nucleated cells was approximated via reference gene primer amplification. Produced via immunoSEQ multiplex PCR; TCRdb's table is partial and in-frame only. From that table come the V and J calls and clone size; the DNA was used to work out D and trimming. This table has fewer than 300,000 clones, just over 90% appearing once. Losses at the gene ends were 4 bases for V and 1 base for J; bases not matched to a gene: 8. Germline V gene sequence: CDR1 SGHNT, CDR2 YYREEE (reference sequence). CDR3 length equals 16 residues. Donors were grouped by their self-reported clinical history.

The origin of this receptor is a middle-aged woman with acute COVID-19. The material sequenced was PBMCs or T cells enriched from blood (not recorded which). The rearrangement uses TRBV5-4 and TRBJ2-3; 8 positions agree with TRBD2. In DNA, the CDR3 is TGTGCCAGCAGCCTCCGTATTAGCGGGGGCACAGATACGCAGTATTTT. It encodes CASSLRISGGTDTQYF. The entire variable domain, with the rest obtained from reference TRBV5-4 and TRBJ2-3, is as follows: ETGVTQSPTHLIKTRGQQVTLRCSSQSGHNTVSWYQQALGQGPQFIFQYYREEENGRGNFPPRFSGLQFPNYSSELNVNALELDDSALYLCASSLRISGGTDTQYFGPGTRLTVL.